The entry that follows covers one T cell receptor beta chain sequence. The data were taken from a study of blood T cell repertoires in COVID-19. Study-wide context: Samples of COVID-19 (acute and convalescent) were obtained from the United States, Italy and Spain. PBMCs, B-cell-depleted T cells, or T cells were the source of the cDNA or gDNA that made up the material.

Germline V gene sequence: CDR1 SNHLY, CDR2 FYNNEI. CDR3 length: 19 amino acids. V trimming: 5 bases; J trimming: 0 bases; junction bases outside the gene matches: 12. How the authors handled the data: Reference gene primer amplification gave nucleated cell count estimates. The data were produced by immunoSEQ multiplex PCR, yet TCRdb's version contains in-frame clones alone and is incomplete. The D gene and trimming were derived from the DNA, and the V and J assignments and clone size from that table. The sample includes about 210,000 clones, approximately 84% seen only once; the top ten take approximately 8.1%.

The source is a woman between 45 and 60 years old with active or convalescent COVID-19. This chain links TRBV2 with TRBJ1-5; 11 bases fit TRBD1. What was sequenced was peripheral blood. CDR3 region: CASSRTGGLGIISNQPQHF. The DNA of the CDR3 is TGTGCCAGCAGTCGGACAGGGGGCTTAGGTATAATTAGCAATCAGCCCCAGCATTTT.